These 4 T cell receptor beta chains were sequenced from one sample in a study of OX40 agonist ivuxolimab in advanced cancers. The assay was immunoSEQ multiplex PCR, and TCRdb's table has in-frame clones only and misses some. The sample includes fewer than 55,000 clones, 75% to 85% of them seen just once. This specimen consisted of CD4+ or CD8+ T cells sorted from blood, obtained in a trial of the OX40 agonist ivuxolimab. The receptors were sampled from an adult with an advanced solid tumor such as melanoma, head and neck, liver or kidney cancer.

Comment on this clone: Other nucleotide sequences in the sample specify the same CDR3. CDR3 sequence: CASSPGQGGYTF. In DNA form, the CDR3 reads TGTGCCAGCAGTCCCGGACAAGGCGGCTACACCTTC. J is TRBJ1-2 and V is TRBV6-6; the D gene is possibly TRBD1 (5 bases). This CDR3 is 12 amino acids long. Trimming stripped 5 bases from V and 8 bases from J, with 12 bases between. Germline V gives CDR1 MNHNY, CDR2 SVGAGI (reference sequence).

The genes are TRBV9 and TRBJ2-3; 10 bases are shared with TRBD2. Looked up from germline, CDR1 is SGDLS and CDR2 is YYNGEE. This CDR3 is 16 amino acids long. Losses at the gene ends were 4 bases for V and 1 base for J; bases not matched to a gene: 6. CDR3 DNA: TGTGCCAGCAGCCCTAAGCGGGGGGGTGGCACAGATACGCAGTATTTT. Translating gives CASSPKRGGGTDTQYF.

The genes are TRBV10-1 and TRBJ1-2, with no clear D. The germline CDR1 and CDR2 sequences are WNHNN and SYGVQD (reference sequence). This CDR3 comprises 14 residues. V was trimmed by 8 bases and J by 1 base, leaving 14 bases between them. Written as DNA, the CDR3 is TGCGCCAGCTCTAGGGATCCTAATAACTATGGCTACACCTTC. It translates to CASSRDPNNYGYTF.

This clone was observed a single time. The chain joins TRBV10-2 to TRBJ2-7, with D perhaps being TRBD1 or TRBD2 (5 bases each). Looked up from germline, CDR1 is WSHSY and CDR2 is SAAADI. The CDR3 has 14 residues. V lost 7 bases to trimming and J lost 0 bases, with 13 bases between them. Written as DNA, the CDR3 is TGCGCCAGCAAAATAGGGACGGACTCCTACGAGCAGTACTTC. Encoded protein: CASKIGTDSYEQYF.